Listed here is a single T cell receptor (beta chain). There is no known antigen for this receptor. No much larger clone is present one base from it, and per-base qualities are unavailable. The data originate from a study of blood T cell repertoires in COVID-19 (dated by TCRdb to the early 2020s). Some background on the complete study: Samples covering the acute and convalescent phases of COVID-19 were provided by collaborators in the United States, Italy and Spain. The prospective study material was composed of cDNA or gDNA derived from T cells, B-cell-depleted T cells, or PBMCs. Deeply sampled blood TCRbeta repertoires from subjects exposed to, actively infected with, or recovered from COVID-19 were included in the dataset. A freely available public database, intended as a resource for researchers studying the immune response to SARS-CoV-2, is where the repertoires were released. Samples were obtained from the ongoing ImmuneRACE study (first 160 participants) and from approximately 1,200 subjects provided by 6 global collaborators. The sample metadata nearly always contained a de-identified subject ID, COVID-19 status, age in years and sex. HLA class I and class II types, where available, came from metadata supplied by the sample provider rather than from assay-based typing. What the study reported, not specific to this receptor: The quantity of clinical and demographic metadata differed by source and by participant and was supplied without curation.

At one collaborating source in Seattle, patients were enrolled during active infection and were followed longitudinally through the course of disease. The collaborating institutions used their own protocols to collect whole blood in K2EDTA tubes. For TCRbeta analysis, collaborator samples were shipped as frozen whole blood, as isolated PBMCs, or as DNA extracted from either sample type. The immunoSEQ Assay, a bias-controlled multiplex PCR, was used to amplify TCRbeta CDR3 regions from genomic DNA. Per the authors' processing: Within the assay, amplification of reference gene primers was used to estimate how many nucleated cells each sample contained. Sequence reads were collapsed and filtered to measure the absolute abundance of every unique TCRbeta CDR3 rearrangement. For each sample, productive Simpson clonality was calculated by taking the square root of Simpson's diversity index across productive rearrangements. What TCRdb holds here is the immuneACCESS table cut down to in-frame rearrangements. Part of the clones is not present; checked against another copy, under half of the missing clones reflect an unresolved V gene, and the others are unexplained. D and trimming were read from the DNA, whereas the V and J calls and clone size are those reported in that table. Within this sample are 300,000 to 350,000 clones, with roughly 90% of them counted one time only. The ten largest clones represent 2.5% to 3.5% of the sample.

Here V drops 4 bases and J drops 3 bases, and the junction holds 7 bases not matched to any gene. The CDR3 has 16 amino acids, counting the end cysteine and phenylalanine. Only CDR3 DNA remains: 48 bases, in frame from the first base. Based on the germline V gene (reference sequence), the CDR1 and CDR2 sequences are PRHDT and FYEKMQ. The rearranged chain carries TRBV13 and TRBJ2-1; 9 middle bases align to TRBD1. Material for sequencing was peripheral blood. The TCR was taken from a woman aged 25-40 years with COVID-19, enrolled during active disease. The encoded CDR3 is CASSSLDRGFYNEQFF. At the DNA level, the sequence is TGTGCCAGCAGCTCCCTCGACAGGGGGTTCTACAATGAGCAGTTCTTC.